This T cell receptor (beta chain) was found in a study of blood T cells in healthy people across ages. Study at large: Template switching caught about one barcoded beta molecule for each two T cells.

Trimming left V 6 bases short and J 2 bases short, with 16 bases between. The CDR3 length is 15 residues. Donation came from healthy Caucasian individuals in Russia who were aged about 6 to 100. PBMCs, at least 7 million per sample, were isolated. Each sample yielded at least 5.5 micrograms of PBMC total RNA. Sample-barcoded 5' priming and a J-beta primer mix drove a second PCR of roughly 7 to 11 cycles. TCRdb used MiXCR to reprocess the 5' RACE reads, holding one entry per CDR3 protein. Of 1.8 million or so distinct CDR3 sequences in the sample, about two fifths were seen once. The chain is built from TRBV12-3 or TRBV12-4 and TRBJ1-1; D is uncertain. The TCR sequence derives from a human donor in good health. The sequencing input was blood. CDR3: CASSPAGISNTEAFF. The CDR3 nucleotides read TGTGCCAGCAGCCCCGCGGGAATCAGCAACACTGAAGCTTTCTTT.